This TCR beta chain was captured in a study of early T cells in non-severe SARS-CoV-2 infection. About the research overall: Alpha and beta chains were unpaired, from unsorted whole-blood bulk RNA. Regarding the study as a whole: Matching against VDJdb likely underestimated virus-specific expansions, favoring anti-spike CD8.

Unique molecular identifiers were affixed to single, distinct cDNA molecules. TCRdb reprocessed the 5' RACE reads with MiXCR, giving one entry per CDR3 protein. The data show 70,000 to 95,000 distinct CDR3 sequences, around 9.9% seen once. The CDR3 sequence is 15 residues long. Germline CDR1 SGHRS, CDR2 YFSETQ. V lost 0 bases, J lost 0 bases, and 7 bases lay in between. There are a few counts of this clonotype. Its antigen is undetermined. V gene TRBV5-1 combines with J gene TRBJ2-4, with a tentative D call TRBD2 (5 bases). The TCR originated in an adult who was a healthcare worker with PCR-confirmed SARS-CoV-2 infection or an uninfected control (not recorded which). The source material was whole blood. Written as DNA, the CDR3 is TGCGCCAGCAGCTTGGCCCGGGGAGCCAAAAACATTCAGTACTTC. It is translated as CASSLARGAKNIQYF.